These 30 T cell receptor beta chains were all obtained from the same sample, sequenced in a study of OX40 agonist ivuxolimab in advanced cancers. Using immunoSEQ multiplex PCR, the repertoire was profiled, and TCRdb retains in-frame clones only, with some absent. The table shows some 25,000 clones, with roughly 80% occurring only once. The source was CD4+ or CD8+ T cells sorted from blood, collected in a trial of the OX40 agonist ivuxolimab. The receptors shown here come from an adult with an advanced solid tumor such as melanoma, head and neck, liver or kidney cancer.

The V gene is TRBV28, the J gene TRBJ2-1; 15 bases map to TRBD2. The germline CDR1 and CDR2 sequences are MDHEN and SYDVKM. This CDR3 spans 16 amino acids. The V segment lost 6 bases and the J segment 3 bases; nucleotides outside the gene matches: 3. The CDR3 sequence: CASSRTSGRDYNEQFF. Written as DNA, the CDR3 is TGTGCCAGCAGCAGGACTAGCGGGAGGGACTACAATGAGCAGTTCTTC.

The V call is TRBV28, the J call TRBJ2-7, with TRBD1 matching 9 bases. Germline V CDR1 and CDR2: MDHEN, SYDVKM. The CDR3 is 13 residues long. Trimming cost V 7 bases and J 5 bases; bases outside gene matches: 6. The CDR3 region is CASTRTGDNEQYF. DNA of the CDR3: TGTGCCAGCACCCGGACAGGGGATAACGAGCAGTACTTC.

This rearrangement joins TRBV11-1 to TRBJ1-3; unclear D gene. The V gene's germline CDR1 is SGHAT and CDR2 FQDESV (reference sequence). CDR3 length: 15 residues. V was pared by 2 bases and J by 0 bases, with 8 bases between. CDR3 amino acids: CASSLRRSSGNTIYF. The DNA of the CDR3 is TGTGCCAGCAGCTTAAGACGGAGCTCTGGAAACACCATATATTTT.

V gene TRBV4-1 combines with J gene TRBJ2-7, with 8 nucleotides matching TRBD2. The CDR3 spans 15 residues. Germline V gives CDR1 MGHRA, CDR2 YSYEKL. V gave up 4 bases and J gave up 0 bases; unmatched junction bases: 5. The CDR3 coding sequence is TGCGCCAGCAGCCCATTAGCGGGAACCTCCTACGAGCAGTACTTC. This sequence encodes CASSPLAGTSYEQYF.

The chain employs TRBV11-2 and TRBJ2-1; TRBD2 matches at 8 bases. There are 18 residues in the CDR3. CDR1 SGHAT and CDR2 FQNNGV come from the germline V gene. Trimming at V came to 5 bases and at J to 0 bases, leaving 12 bases not matched to a gene. CDR3 sequence (DNA): TGTGCCAGCAGCCCAGGACTCAGCGGGGGACCCTCCTACAATGAGCAGTTCTTC. Translated: CASSPGLSGGPSYNEQFF.

The V call is TRBV5-5, the J call TRBJ2-5, with 8 bases fitting TRBD2. The CDR3 is made up of 15 amino acids. Looked up from germline, CDR1 is SGHKS and CDR2 is YYEKEE (reference sequence). V shed 4 bases, J shed 1 base, and the junction held 6 bases outside the gene matches. The CDR3 DNA follows: TGTGCCAGCAGCCCAATAGCGGGGACCCAAGAGACCCAGTACTTC. Protein product: CASSPIAGTQETQYF.

The rearrangement uses TRBV7-9 and TRBJ2-7; 8 positions agree with TRBD1. This CDR3 is built from 14 residues. Germline V gene data show CDR1 as SEHNR and CDR2 as FQNEAQ (reference sequence). Trimming at V came to 5 bases and at J to 3 bases, leaving 6 bases not matched to a gene. The CDR3: CASSPETGVYEQYF. DNA for the CDR3: TGTGCCAGCAGCCCCGAGACAGGGGTCTACGAGCAGTACTTC.

The rearrangement uses TRBV18 and TRBJ1-1; D is possibly TRBD1 (6 bases). The CDR3 has 12 residues. V dropped 1 base and J dropped 6 bases, with 6 bases sitting between them. Germline assignment: CDR1 KGHSH and CDR2 LQKENI. The CDR3: CASSPQGAEAFF. Written as DNA, the CDR3 is TGTGCCAGCTCACCACAGGGGGCTGAAGCTTTCTTT.

V is TRBV4-2 and J is TRBJ2-7; 8 nucleotides align to TRBD2. CDR3 length: 15 amino acids. The V and J ends lost 0 bases and 6 bases, in that order; junction bases with no gene match: 7. Germline V gene data show CDR1 as LGHNA and CDR2 as YNFKEQ. The CDR3 region is CASSQELAEGSEQYF. The CDR3 bases are TGTGCCAGCAGCCAAGAACTAGCGGAAGGGTCCGAGCAGTACTTC.

As regards this clone: Germline and junction disagree at one end, which may indicate a read error. The chain recombines TRBV11-2 with TRBJ2-7; D unclear. The CDR3 has 11 amino acids. The germline V gene has CDR1 SGHAT and CDR2 FQNNGV. Here the CDR3 reads CASSAYSRLDF. The CDR3 nucleotides read TGTGCCAGCAGCGCCTACTCCAGGCTGGACTTC.

This chain uses TRBV4-2 with TRBJ1-1, with D possibly TRBD1 on 6 matching bases. Germline CDR1 and CDR2: LGHNA and YNFKEQ. With 1 base removed from V and 1 base from J, the gap between germline ends came to 13 bases. The CDR3 runs to 16 residues. The CDR3 DNA follows: TGTGCCAGCAGCCAAGTGGTGATGGACAGGAACACTGAAGCTTTCTTT. Translating gives CASSQVVMDRNTEAFF.

This clone was seen a single time. The DNA for the CDR3 is TGTGCCAGCAGTTACGGGAGGGGTGGGGATGAAGCTTTCTTT. It specifies CASSYGRGGDEAFF. The chain links TRBV6-5 to TRBJ1-1; tentatively, D is TRBD1 (5 bases). Trimming pared 2 bases from V and 7 bases from J, leaving 14 bases between. Germline lookup yields CDR1 MNHEY and CDR2 SVGAGI. The CDR3 runs to 14 residues.

This rearrangement joins TRBV27 to TRBJ1-5; D unclear. The CDR3 contains 14 residues. Looked up from germline, CDR1 is MNHEY and CDR2 is SMNVEV (reference sequence). The V end lost 3 bases, the J end lost 3 bases, and 9 bases lay between the germline ends. The CDR3 nucleotides are TGTGCCAGCAGTTTCAGGCAGTACAATCAGCCCCAGCATTTT. This encodes CASSFRQYNQPQHF.

This clone was recorded a few times. The V and J genes are TRBV4-2 and TRBJ1-5; D not certain. V lost 0 bases and J lost 4, with 7 bases in between. The germline CDR1 and CDR2 sequences are LGHNA and YNFKEQ. The CDR3 totals 14 residues. As DNA, the CDR3 is TGTGCCAGCAGCCAAGACGATCTAAATCAGCCCCAGCATTTT. As protein: CASSQDDLNQPQHF.

This clone was counted a few times. This rearrangement joins TRBV5-1 to TRBJ2-1, with unresolved D. V was shortened by 3 bases and J by 2 bases, with 12 bases between the two germline ends. Germline V gene sequence: CDR1 SGHRS, CDR2 YFSETQ. The CDR3 consists of 15 residues. CDR3 bases: TGCGCCAGCAGCTCCCCGATCCGACCCTACAATGAGCAGTTCTTC. Residues: CASSSPIRPYNEQFF.

The CDR3, as DNA: TGTGCCAGCAGCTTAGGCAATGAGCAGTTCTTC. Residues: CASSLGNEQFF. The genes are TRBV5-4 and TRBJ2-1; D not resolved. V was cut by 2 bases and J by 6 bases, with 3 bases left in between. There are 11 residues in the CDR3. Germline V gene sequence: CDR1 SGHNT, CDR2 YYREEE (reference sequence).

The chain is built from TRBV14 and TRBJ2-2; the match to TRBD2 covers 12 bases. Germline V CDR1 and CDR2: SGHDN, FVKESK. V lost 6 bases, J lost 8 bases, and 7 bases stayed unmatched. This CDR3 has 15 amino acids. CDR3 region: CASRGLAGISGELFF. CDR3 coding DNA: TGTGCCAGCAGAGGACTAGCGGGAATCTCTGGGGAGCTGTTTTTT. Supplemented by reference TRBV14 and TRBJ2-2, the full variable domain reads EAGVTQFPSHSVIEKGQTVTLRCDPISGHDNLYWYRRVMGKEIKFLLHFVKESKQDESGMPNNRFLAERTGGTYSTLKVQPAELEDSGVYFCASRGLAGISGELFFGEGSRLTVL.

The chain recombines TRBV10-2 with TRBJ2-7, with 12 bases fitting TRBD2. Germline CDR1 is WSHSY and CDR2 is SAAADI. V lost 6 bases to trimming and J lost 6 bases; unmatched junction nucleotides: 3. The CDR3 runs to 13 residues. In DNA, the CDR3 is TGCGCCAGCAGCCCGGGACTAGCGGGCGAGCAGTACTTC. Protein product: CASSPGLAGEQYF.

The rearrangement links TRBV19 to TRBJ1-2, with a tentative D call TRBD1 (5 bases). Germline CDR1 is LNHDA and CDR2 is SQIVND (reference sequence). The V and J ends lost 7 bases and 1 base respectively, with 13 bases between them. The CDR3 runs to 14 residues. CDR3 residues: CASNPGWVNYGYTF. The CDR3 DNA reads TGTGCCAGTAACCCAGGGTGGGTTAACTATGGCTACACCTTC.

The chain is built from TRBV13 and TRBJ1-5, with D possibly matching TRBD1 (6 bases). Trimming shortened V by 4 bases and J by 3 bases, and 16 bases separated the two germline ends. CDR3 length equals 16 residues. Germline-derived CDR1 and CDR2 are PRHDT and FYEKMQ (reference sequence). The CDR3: CASSSSLDRLNQPQHF. The CDR3 DNA reads TGTGCCAGCAGCTCTTCCTTAGACAGGCTCAATCAGCCCCAGCATTTT.

The CDR3 region is CASSSGPNSSGNTIYF. CDR3 DNA: TGTGCCAGCAGCTCGGGCCCTAACTCCTCTGGAAACACCATATATTTT. The chain links TRBV27 to TRBJ1-3; D call uncertain. Trimming took 6 bases from V and 0 from J, leaving 15 bases between them. Germline V gene lookup returns CDR1 MNHEY and CDR2 SMNVEV (reference sequence). The CDR3 totals 16 residues.

The chain has TRBV27 and TRBJ2-3; D is perhaps TRBD1 (6 bases). This CDR3 is 15 amino acids long. Trimming cost V 5 bases and J 2 bases, with 14 bases left between them. Germline CDR1 is MNHEY and CDR2 is SMNVEV (reference sequence). The CDR3 is CASSPGTPLTDTQYF. In DNA, the CDR3 is TGTGCCAGCAGTCCAGGGACACCTCTCACAGATACGCAGTATTTT.

This sequence joins TRBV7-9 and TRBJ2-5; TRBD1 matches at 9 bases. Germline-derived CDR1 and CDR2 are SEHNR and FQNEAQ (reference sequence). The CDR3 contains 15 residues. J gave up 5 bases and V 4 bases, and 8 bases lay outside the gene matches. The CDR3 DNA is TGTGCCAGCAGCTCCCTACAGGGGGCGCGGGAGACCCAGTACTTC. The encoded protein is CASSSLQGARETQYF.

This clone was seen only a few times. The chain is built from TRBV4-1 and TRBJ1-5; D gene unclear. The CDR3 is 14 amino acids. In germline, CDR1 is MGHRA, CDR2 YSYEKL. V lost 0 bases, J lost 0 bases, and 3 bases lay in between. This CDR3 reads CASSQEYSNQPQHF. The CDR3 region has the DNA TGCGCCAGCAGCCAAGAGTATAGCAATCAGCCCCAGCATTTT.

In its sample, this clone ranks as medium-sized. This rearrangement joins TRBV7-2 to TRBJ2-7; D could derive from TRBD1 or TRBD2 (5 bases each). Per germline, CDR1 SGHTA and CDR2 FQGNSA. The CDR3 is 14 residues long. V lost 7 bases and J 2 bases, leaving 15 bases between the germline ends. This CDR3 reads CASTLVVGAYEQYF. The CDR3 coding sequence is TGTGCCAGCACCTTGGTTGTGGGGGCCTACGAGCAGTACTTC.

The rearrangement joins TRBV9 to TRBJ1-2; D call uncertain. V gave up 0 bases and J gave up 1 base, with 13 bases separating them. CDR1 is SGDLS, CDR2 YYNGEE, per germline. The CDR3 has 16 amino acids. The CDR3 sequence is CASSVADDGRNYGYTF. The CDR3 DNA sequence: TGTGCCAGCAGCGTAGCGGATGACGGTCGTAACTATGGCTACACCTTC.

The chain links TRBV19 to TRBJ1-1; possible D gene TRBD1, 5 bases. CDR1 and CDR2 (germline): LNHDA, SQIVND (reference sequence). V lost 1 base to trimming and J lost 0 bases, with 9 bases between them. The CDR3 runs to 15 residues. As DNA, the CDR3 is TGTGCCAGTAGTATAGGACAGACTTTGAACACTGAAGCTTTCTTT. Translation gives CASSIGQTLNTEAFF.

This clone was picked up a small number of times. The chain uses TRBV30 and TRBJ1-4; D is unresolved. The CDR3 has 13 residues. V was cut by 4 bases and J by 8 bases, with 14 bases left in between. Germline lookup yields CDR1 GTSNPN and CDR2 SVGIG (reference sequence). The CDR3 DNA is TGTGCCTGGAACTTGGCGCAAGGCGAAAAACTGTTTTTT. Translated, it gives CAWNLAQGEKLFF.

Points on this clone: Other DNA sequences in the sample encode the same CDR3. J is TRBJ1-1 and V is TRBV27, with 7 bases aligning to TRBD1. This CDR3 spans 13 amino acids. Germline trimming cut 4 bases from V and 4 bases from J; bases unmatched to any gene: 3. From germline, CDR1 is MNHEY and CDR2 SMNVEV (reference sequence). This CDR3 is CASSWRDSTEAFF. In nucleotides, the CDR3 is TGTGCCAGCAGTTGGCGGGACAGCACTGAAGCTTTCTTT.

This sequence joins TRBV5-1 and TRBJ1-2; D call uncertain. Trimming took off 0 bases at V and 7 bases at J, with 13 bases between the two ends. Per the germline V gene, CDR1 is SGHRS and CDR2 is YFSETQ. CDR3 length: 14 amino acids. As DNA, the CDR3 is TGCGCCAGCAGCTTGGCTGGAGCCGCCAGTGGCTACACCTTC. The encoded protein is CASSLAGAASGYTF. The full variable domain, in which reference TRBV5-1 and TRBJ1-2 provide the parts outside the CDR3, is KAGVTQTPRYLIKTRGQQVTLSCSPISGHRSVSWYQQTPGQGLQFLFEYFSETQRNKGNFPGRFSGRQFSNSRSEMNVSTLELGDSALYLCASSLAGAASGYTFGSGTRLTVV.